This TCR beta chain was identified in a study of shared clonotypes between healthy human individuals (TCRdb year 2020). About the study as a whole: A couple of women and three men aged 18 to 49 years were included in the cohort. For each donor, CD4 naive and CD4 memory were each given three plates, CD8 naive was given two plates, and CD8 memory was given one plate. Blood TCR repertoires of a handful of healthy adults were deeply sequenced to estimate repertoire size and the extent of clonotype sharing between individuals. Libraries were prepared and TCR repertoires were sequenced by different laboratories using diverse techniques, in order to increase sequencing depth and limit assay-specific biases. Per donor, leukapheresis produced somewhere between about 0.8 and 9.5 billion PBMCs. Points the paper makes about the study in general: The small number of donors limited the genetic and exposure-history diversity represented. Pairwise subsampling led to the expectation that sequencing depth would affect the degree of clonotype sharing among donors. Sampling was restricted to blood, and TCR repertoires in tissues likely differ from the TCR repertoires found in blood. Even with the large sequencing depth, rarefaction of the sorted-subset datasets indicated that sequencing was incomplete. Across several donors, approximately 5% of naive CD4, 3.5% of naive CD8, under 2.5% of memory CD4, and under 0.45% of memory CD8 clonotypes were shared. Naive subsets generally had larger estimated clonotype richness than memory subsets did. Clonotypes shared by all four sorted-subset donors showed higher generation probabilities than non-shared clonotypes.

The donors were healthy, HIV-negative adults with no recently reported acute infections or vaccinations. Every donor was a Caucasian adult living in Nashville, Tennessee, USA. CD4+ T cells were enriched by magnetic negative selection; naive cells were then positively selected on CD45RA, and the negative fraction formed the memory subset. Blood was obtained by leukapheresis, after which PBMCs were separated by Ficoll-Histopaque density gradient centrifugation and cryopreserved in liquid nitrogen vapor phase. Analytical flow cytometry was used to check the purity and quantity of every magnetically sorted T cell population. Genomic DNA was isolated from every sorted fraction and measured by UV absorbance on a Nanodrop 2000c. For CDR1 and CDR2, the germline V gene lists ENHRY and SYGVKD. The CDR3 contains 15 residues, cysteine and phenylalanine counted. CDR3 DNA is the only sequence kept; it has 45 bases, read in frame from the first base. At the junction V is shortened by 4 bases and J by 2 bases, with 13 bases in between.

TCR CDR3 regions were amplified from genomic DNA by multiplex PCR using the deep immunoSEQ assay. Extracted genomic DNA from each cell subset was spread evenly across all wells of several immunoSEQ 96-well plates, with each plate serving as a replicate. Each replicate PCR for sorted subsets received 200 ng genomic DNA, equal to around 32,000 T cell genomes. Purified libraries were measured with a Qubit 3.0 fluorometer, size-checked on a Bioanalyzer 2100, and measured again with the KAPA Library Quantification kit. Every immunoSEQ 96-well plate was sequenced on a dedicated single-read 150-cycle Illumina NextSeq 550 flow cell. In the paper's pipeline: Because only junctional sequences without quality scores were contained in the immunoSEQ output, filtering matching that applied to full-length reads could not be performed. To assign V/J genes and CDR3, sequences were annotated using PyIR, a Python wrapper for IgBLAST v1.9, with IMGT germline references. Any read was removed if the V/J assignment was weak (E-value above 1e-6), the CDR3 was missing, or the read contained stop codons, out-of-frame junctions, or ambiguous translated residues. V3J clonotypes were defined as sequences sharing an identical inferred V gene, J gene, and CDR3 amino acid sequence. To compute the percentage overlap between repertoires, the number of shared unique clonotypes was divided by the size of the smaller repertoire. RTK rarefaction, the Chao1 estimator, and Recon v2.1 estimates of unobserved clonotypes were used to assess repertoire richness. For all TCRbeta clonotypes obtained by the gDNA method from four donors, generation probabilities were computed with OLGA. Sourced from immuneACCESS, this table was stored by TCRdb with only in-frame sequences that have V and J called. A share of the clones is absent; for the studies checked, an unresolved V gene accounts for under half, and the remainder has no known explanation. Clone size and V and J calls were adopted from that table, with D and trimming inferred from the DNA. For this sample the table gives 2,100,000 or so clones, of which 90% to 97% were detected only once. The ten largest clones capture about 0.13% of the sample.

This clone was picked up a small number of times. What antigen it recognizes has not been identified. It has no much larger one-base neighbor in the sample; base qualities were not kept. The receptor's source is a man younger than 30 in good health. Material: naive CD4+ T cells sorted from blood. The cell subset or site label on this specimen signifies: CD45RA+ positively selected. The V and J genes are TRBV10-3 and TRBJ2-3; the D region is possibly TRBD1 or TRBD2, each matching across 5 bases. Here the CDR3 is given as CAISAGVGDTDTQYF. The sequence in DNA is TGTGCCATCAGTGCCGGGGTGGGGGACACAGATACGCAGTATTTT.